Below, one T cell receptor (beta chain) is given with its context. Germline V gene data show CDR1 as KGHSH and CDR2 as LQKENI. Losses at the gene ends were 1 base for V and 4 bases for J; bases not matched to a gene: 8. The CDR3 has 16 amino acids. RNA, once extracted, was reverse transcribed into cDNA for use as the sequencing template. The method was immunoSEQ multiplex PCR; TCRdb's version includes in-frame clones alone and lacks a portion of them. The sample lists 150,000 to 200,000 clones; roughly 50% were seen once. This specimen belongs to a study of CD8+ T cells in alopecia areata. The treatment is: oral pan-JAK inhibitor, 5-10 mg twice daily.

The sequence was collected from a human donor with alopecia areata. The specimen comprised CD4+ T cells sorted from blood, sampled at approximately week 61, from a patient treated with tofacitinib. The chain joins TRBV18 to TRBJ2-5; 8 bases align to TRBD1. CDR3 coding DNA: TGTGCCAGCTCACCACGAATGACAGGGGCGGGAGAGACCCAGTACTTC. It is translated as CASSPRMTGAGETQYF. The full variable domain, completed using reference TRBV18 and TRBJ2-5, is NAGVMQNPRHLVRRRGQEARLRCSPMKGHSHVYWYRQLPEEGLKFMVYLQKENIIDESGMPKERFSAEFPKEGPSILRIQQVVRGDSAAYFCASSPRMTGAGETQYFGPGTRLLVL.